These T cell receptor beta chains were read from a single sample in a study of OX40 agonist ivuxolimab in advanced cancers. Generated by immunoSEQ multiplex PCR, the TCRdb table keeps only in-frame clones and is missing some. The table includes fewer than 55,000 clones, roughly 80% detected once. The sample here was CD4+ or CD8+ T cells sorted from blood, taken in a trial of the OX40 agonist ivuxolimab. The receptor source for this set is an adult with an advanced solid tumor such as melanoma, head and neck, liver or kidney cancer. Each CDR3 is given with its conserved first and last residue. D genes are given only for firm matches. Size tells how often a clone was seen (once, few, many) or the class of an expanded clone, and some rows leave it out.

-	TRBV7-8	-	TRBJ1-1	CASSLEVGIEAFF	TGTGCCAGCAGCTTAGAGGTCGGCATTGAAGCTTTCTTT
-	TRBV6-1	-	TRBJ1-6	CASSEAIGGGNSPLHF	TGTGCCAGCAGTGAAGCGATAGGGGGAGGGAATTCACCCCTCCACTTT
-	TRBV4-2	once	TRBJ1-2	CASSLANDGYTF	TGTGCCAGCAGCCTTGCCAATGACGGCTACACCTTC
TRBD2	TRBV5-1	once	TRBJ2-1	CASSILAGSSNEQFF	TGCGCCAGCAGCATTCTAGCGGGTTCGAGTAATGAGCAGTTCTTC
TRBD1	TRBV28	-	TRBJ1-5	CASSSGTGGWGHF	TGTGCCAGCAGTTCCGGGACAGGTGGTTGGGGGCATTTT
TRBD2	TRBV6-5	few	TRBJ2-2	CASRAHGRAAGELFF	TGTGCCAGCCGGGCTCATGGGAGGGCCGCCGGGGAGCTGTTTTTT
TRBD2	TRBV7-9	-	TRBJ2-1	CASSSPVAGWDEQFF	TGTGCCAGCAGCTCGCCCGTAGCGGGATGGGATGAGCAGTTCTTC
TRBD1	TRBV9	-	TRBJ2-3	CASEEGQGITDTQYF	TGTGCCAGCGAAGAGGGACAGGGGATCACAGATACGCAGTATTTT
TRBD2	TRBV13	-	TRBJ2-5	CASSLRSGGAKTQYF	TGTGCCAGCAGCTTACGGAGCGGGGGGGCGAAGACCCAGTACTTC
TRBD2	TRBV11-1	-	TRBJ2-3	CASSPGLAVVIDTQYF	TGTGCCAGCAGCCCGGGACTAGCGGTAGTGATAGATACGCAGTATTTT
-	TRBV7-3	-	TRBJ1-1	CASSPDGPGWNTEAFF	TGTGCCAGCAGCCCTGATGGTCCAGGATGGAACACTGAAGCTTTCTTT
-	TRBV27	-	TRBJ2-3	CASSFGGNTDTQYF	TGTGCCAGCAGTTTTGGGGGAAACACAGATACGCAGTATTTT
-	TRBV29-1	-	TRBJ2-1	CSVVYSRSYNEQFF	TGCAGCGTTGTTTACTCAAGGTCCTACAATGAGCAGTTCTTC
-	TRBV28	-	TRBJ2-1	CASTYYAGQTNNEQFF	TGTGCCAGCACTTATTACGCGGGACAGACAAACAATGAGCAGTTCTTC
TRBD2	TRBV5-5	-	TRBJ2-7	CASSQTSGLSYEQYF	TGTGCCAGCAGCCAGACTAGCGGCCTCTCCTACGAGCAGTACTTC
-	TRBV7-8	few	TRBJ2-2	CASSLGGGLAGELFF	TGTGCCAGCAGCTTGGGAGGGGGCTTGGCCGGGGAGCTGTTTTTT
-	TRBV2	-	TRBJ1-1	CASSEDTPYTEAFF	TGTGCCAGCAGTGAAGATACCCCGTACACTGAAGCTTTCTTT
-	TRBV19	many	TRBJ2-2	CASSPSFSHTGELFF	TGTGCCAGTAGTCCGTCCTTTAGCCACACCGGGGAGCTGTTTTTT
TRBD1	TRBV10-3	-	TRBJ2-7	CAISDSGTGSYEQYF	TGTGCCATCAGTGACTCCGGGACAGGCTCCTACGAGCAGTACTTC
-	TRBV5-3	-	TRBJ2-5	CASSSGVSLQETQYF	TGTGCCAGCAGCTCAGGGGTCTCGCTTCAAGAGACCCAGTACTTC
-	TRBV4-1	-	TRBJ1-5	CASSQDRGEGQPQHF	TGCGCCAGCAGCCAAGATCGAGGTGAGGGGCAGCCCCAGCATTTT
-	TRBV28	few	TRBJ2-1	CASSLDPTGGSYNEQFF	TGTGCCAGCAGTTTAGACCCCACTGGGGGCTCCTACAATGAGCAGTTCTTC
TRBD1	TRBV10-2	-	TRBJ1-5	CASSEKDRADQPQHF	TGCGCCAGCAGTGAAAAGGACAGGGCTGATCAGCCCCAGCATTTT
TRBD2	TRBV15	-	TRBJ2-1	CATRGTSGYNEQFF	TGTGCCACCCGGGGGACTAGCGGTTACAATGAGCAGTTCTTC
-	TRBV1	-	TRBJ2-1	CTSSQGKPPADNEQFF	TGCACCAGCAGCCAGGGCAAACCTCCGGCGGACAATGAGCAGTTCTTC
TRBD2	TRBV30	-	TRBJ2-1	CAWTGTSGISWYNEQFF	TGTGCCTGGACCGGGACTAGCGGGATTTCTTGGTACAATGAGCAGTTCTTC